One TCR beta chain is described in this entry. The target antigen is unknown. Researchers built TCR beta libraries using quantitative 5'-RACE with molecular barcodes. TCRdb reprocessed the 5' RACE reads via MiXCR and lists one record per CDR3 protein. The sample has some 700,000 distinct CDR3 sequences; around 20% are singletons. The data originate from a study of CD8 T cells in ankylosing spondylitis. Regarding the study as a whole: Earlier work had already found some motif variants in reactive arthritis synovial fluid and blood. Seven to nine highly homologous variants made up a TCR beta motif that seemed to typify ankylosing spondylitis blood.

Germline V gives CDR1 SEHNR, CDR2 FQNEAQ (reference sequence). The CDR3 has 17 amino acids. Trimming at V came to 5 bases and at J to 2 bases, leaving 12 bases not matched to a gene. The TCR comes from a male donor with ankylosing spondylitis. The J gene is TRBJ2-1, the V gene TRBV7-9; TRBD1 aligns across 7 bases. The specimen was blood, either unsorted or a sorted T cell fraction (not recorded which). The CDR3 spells CASSPPTGTVTYNEQFF. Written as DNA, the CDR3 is TGTGCCAGCAGCCCACCGACCGGGACAGTGACCTACAATGAGCAGTTCTTC.